This T cell receptor (beta chain) was obtained from a study of cytomegalovirus exposure and HLA in healthy donors (dated by TCRdb to between 2016 and 2019). Looking at the study overall: An earlier analysis of roughly 610 of the donors reported 250 to 350 Gb of sequence data and 95 million to 140 million unique TCR beta sequences obtained from about 200 million T cells. Class I and class II HLA loci were covered by the typing at four-digit resolution. The study aimed to test whether signatures of past pathogen exposure could be identified by cataloging public T cell receptors. An earlier analysis of around 640 of the donors used high-throughput TCR beta sequencing to judge whether each TCR beta V gene segment behaved as functional or pseudogenic. To study patterns of TCR occurrence, a later analysis re-analyzed previously published TCR beta repertoires from several hundred donors and added high-resolution HLA genotyping. Every repertoire in the discovery cohort had been generated on one and the same sequencing platform. Alongside the repertoire data, information on donor age, sex, ethnicity and CMV serostatus was compiled. Rather than using new phenotypic data, the later analysis identified candidate immune exposures from TCR beta sequences and from how often those sequences occurred across donors. Of the 300 to 400 genotyped donors, 65% to 90% fell in the genetic ancestry cluster associated with self-reported Caucasian donors. Four to six DR-DQ haplotypes were handled as single units for association and clustering, since linkage in the cohort was strong. The number of donors typed differed by locus, with roughly 620-630 for A, B, C, DRB1 and DQB1, roughly 550 for DQA1, 600 to 610 for DPA1, and approximately 470 for DPB1. On average, roughly 240,000 unique TCR beta nucleotide sequences were sequenced per donor among 398 genotyped donors of the cohort, with 15% to 20% of those sequences being non-productive. About 320 gigabases of sequencing data and approximately 85 million unique TCR sequences were included in an early release covering under 650 HLA-typed donors. Genome-wide SNP genotypes for about 65% of the 666 donors were used in a later genetic analysis, which treated that subset as a discovery cohort. Besides the first cohort of 500 to 700 subjects, a separate validation cohort made up of 120 or so different subjects was used. The study used immunosequencing to profile the T cell repertoires of approximately 630 subjects and linked those repertoires to cytomegalovirus serostatus. High-throughput TCR immunosequencing, statistical association of individual TCRs with disease status, and machine learning were combined to predict cytomegalovirus infection status.

V is cut by 6 bases and J by 0 bases, and the space between the germline ends is 11 bases. From cysteine to phenylalanine, the CDR3 is 14 amino acids long. Of all the DNA, just the CDR3 is kept, 42 bases in frame from base 1. From the germline V gene (reference sequence), CDR1 is MNHEY and CDR2 is SMNVEV. Libraries were constructed by the immunoSEQ multiplex PCR assay. A mixture of 60 forward primers for TCR Vbeta segments and 13 reverse primers for TCR Jbeta segments was used in the multiplex PCR. The CDR3 region of rearranged TCR beta genes was amplified from genomic DNA with a multiplex PCR assay. The Illumina HiSeq System was used to sequence the amplified TCR beta libraries as 87-base-pair reads. Per the authors' processing: Across the roughly 670 repertoires, a later analysis counted about 81 million unique TCR beta chains, 9.5 million to 13 million of which were shared by at least two donors. A nearest-neighbor algorithm error-corrected the raw reads and collapsed the reads into unique sequences, merging closely related sequences to remove PCR and sequencing errors. To assign V, D and J gene segments, CDR3 sequences were aligned to IMGT reference sequences. Each retained sequence needed at least a six-nucleotide match to both a V gene segment and a J gene segment. A rearrangement was called productive if the CDR3 had no stop codons and remained in frame with V and J, and every other rearrangement was called non-productive. CDR3 was defined by IMGT convention, running from the second conserved V-encoded cysteine to the conserved J-encoded phenylalanine. In an earlier analysis of 550 to 650 of the donors, sequences lacking an unambiguous match to a single V gene segment were excluded. In an earlier analysis of 450 to 700 of the donors, V segments were called functional above 56.7% productive rearrangements and were called segregating when the between-donor standard deviation exceeded 5%. To diagnose cytomegalovirus status from the catalog of TCR beta chain sequences, a statistical classification framework was built. A later analysis assigned V and J genes by comparing TCR nucleotide sequences with IMGT/GENE-DB human TR gene sequences. Using the TCRdist pipeline, a later analysis assigned CDR3 sequences along with most-parsimonious VDJ recombination scenarios. In a later analysis, every TCR beta chain was defined by the combination of its CDR3 amino acid sequence and its V-gene family, and reads without a unique V-gene family were dropped. To address suspected cross-contamination and a sequencing artifact, a later analysis removed 450 to 700 highly shared, low-generation-probability nucleotide sequences. For each public chain, a later analysis derived a clonal expansion index from normalized ranks of inferred template counts within each repertoire. In a later analysis, generation probabilities were computed with a VDJ recombination model fitted to out-of-frame rearrangements, and the resulting probabilities were checked against IGoR. In a later analysis, hypergeometric tests were used to score TCR-TCR, TCR-HLA and TCR-CMV co-occurrence, with a repertoire-size bias correction applied to TCR pairs. A later analysis estimated false discovery rates by permuting HLA or CMV assignments 20 times. A later analysis grouped co-occurring TCRs with DBSCAN, adding TCRdist sequence similarity when clustering within HLA-allele-positive subsets. Repertoires with fewer than 30,000 or more than 120,000 public chains were left out of co-occurrence clustering, as were about 5 repertoires with anomalous nucleotide sharing. The immuneACCESS repertoire file appears here via TCRdb, limited to in-frame rearrangements. These files lack a portion of the clones; in checked studies, under half of the deficit traces to unresolved V genes, and the cause of the others is not known. That table supplies the V and J calls and clone size; D and trimming were determined from the DNA. In this sample the table shows roughly 230,000 clones, around 80% of which occur a single time. The top ten clones comprise under 0.6% of the sample.

The paper as a whole reports these results and caveats: An association between a missense DCLRE1C variant and V-gene and J-gene trimming of TCR beta chains was found in a later genetic analysis and replicated in an independent cohort. Correlated functional status among segregating V segments might be attributable to linkage disequilibrium, but an unknown experimental factor could not be ruled out. Compared with the roughly 670-donor mean, donors in an Asian-associated ancestry cluster had fewer N-insertions in productive TCRs, according to a later genetic analysis. Some IMGT-functional V segments, including TRBV6-2 and TRBV6-3, could not be distinguished by the 87-base-pair reads and were therefore excluded. According to the authors, the approach could potentially be generalized to other disease states and immunological phenotypes. This cohort had only TCR beta chains sequenced, and the lack of alpha or paired-chain data limited which features could be detected. A later analysis reported that several top co-occurrence clusters appeared linked to parvovirus B19, influenza, CMV and Epstein-Barr virus. A few of the identified cytomegalovirus-associated TCR beta chains were confirmed in vitro to be specific for cytomegalovirus antigens. Specific HLA alleles were associated with 15,000 to 20,000 TCR beta sequences at a false discovery rate of 0.05 in a later analysis. Because some donors lacked HLA typing at each locus, the association tests relied only on the typed subset. For the cohort, immune exposure information was limited to CMV serostatus. When HLA alleles, especially DR and DQ, strongly co-occurred, attributing TCR associations to individual alleles was difficult. In both the original and validation cohorts, the classifier was reported to diagnose cytomegalovirus status with high specificity and sensitivity. In an earlier analysis of more than 450 of the donors, most TCR beta V segments were observed in productive rearrangements about 87% or about 30% of the time, broadly matching IMGT annotations. A later analysis found that HLA-associated TCR beta chains were more clonally expanded and had lower generation probabilities than equally common non-associated chains. In a later analysis, the rate of TCR association differed among HLA loci, with DRB1 alleles having the most associated TCRs and HLA-C alleles having the fewest. A further reported finding was that TCR beta sequences accurately predicted the HLA-A and HLA-B alleles for most subjects in the first cohort. In the study, 150 to 200 TCR beta chains were listed as associated with cytomegalovirus. A group of highly shared sequence variants was considered likely to be a technical artifact of the sequencing pipeline. Presence/absence analyses assumed roughly uniform sequencing depth across donors, an assumption that may not hold. In a later analysis, most CMV-associated TCR beta chains were found to appear HLA-restricted, with HLA associations seemingly driven largely by CMV exposure. The earlier analysis of around 600 of the donors excluded roughly 17 rarely observed V segments, including chromosome 9 orphons, because counts were too low. Most TCR sequences were observed very rarely across donors, whereas some public TCRs were present in many individuals.

This clone has just one count. Its antigen remains undetermined. Base-call qualities are not available, and no considerably larger clone is one nucleotide away. The cohort comprised hundreds of healthy bone marrow donors. At the time of sampling, all cohort members were nominally healthy, though unrecorded immune exposures were likely present. The donor tested CMV seronegative and was one of the 352 seronegative cohort members. Every donor gave a peripheral blood sample, and the peripheral blood mononuclear cells from that sample were used for TCR beta sequencing. The Qiagen DNeasy Blood Extraction Kit was used to extract genomic DNA from the blood cell samples.

The clonotype originates from a boy under 18 in good health and CMV-seronegative. The sample was PBMCs. Recombination joined TRBV27 with TRBJ1-1; the D segment could be TRBD1, given 6 matching bases. This receptor has the CDR3 CASSRTALNTEAFF. In nucleotide form, the sequence is TGTGCCAGCAGCCGGACAGCCTTGAACACTGAAGCTTTCTTT.